Following are 15 T cell receptor beta chains from one sample sequenced in a study of blood T cell repertoires in COVID-19. TCRdb's copy holds only in-frame clones and misses some; the assay was immunoSEQ multiplex PCR. This table holds about 440,000 clones, around 88% found once. Sequencing input: peripheral blood. These receptors all come from a woman aged 45-65 years with COVID-19, enrolled during active disease.

The rearrangement joins TRBV6-5 to TRBJ2-3, with 8 nucleotides matching TRBD1. The J segment lost 3 bases and the V segment lost 4 bases, leaving 6 bases of the junction unmatched. The germline V gene has CDR1 MNHEY and CDR2 SVGAGI. The length of the CDR3 is 15 residues. CDR3 residues: CASSSQGTGTDTQYF. The CDR3 coding sequence is TGTGCCAGCAGTTCCCAGGGGACAGGAACAGATACGCAGTATTTT.

The chain combines TRBV6-1 with TRBJ2-7, with D unclear. Deletions cut 6 bases from V and 2 bases from J, with 5 bases between. Germline lookup yields CDR1 MNHNS and CDR2 SASEGT. The CDR3 has 11 residues. CDR3 region: CASSPAYEQYF. The CDR3 coding sequence is TGTGCCAGCAGCCCGGCCTACGAGCAGTACTTC.

V gene TRBV14 combines with J gene TRBJ1-6; D remains ambiguous. The germline CDR1 and CDR2 sequences are SGHDN and FVKESK. Trimming took 2 bases from V and 2 from J, leaving 7 bases between them. The CDR3 loop spans 15 amino acids. CDR3 loop: CASSQRSPYNSPLHF. In nucleotides, the CDR3 is TGTGCCAGCAGCCAACGGAGTCCCTATAATTCACCCCTCCACTTT. Supplemented by reference TRBV14 and TRBJ1-6, the full variable domain reads EAGVTQFPSHSVIEKGQTVTLRCDPISGHDNLYWYRRVMGKEIKFLLHFVKESKQDESGMPNNRFLAERTGGTYSTLKVQPAELEDSGVYFCASSQRSPYNSPLHFGNGTRLTVT.

The chain couples TRBV3-1 (or the pseudogene TRBV3-2) to TRBJ2-2; TRBD2 is a possible D gene (6 bases). This CDR3 comprises 15 residues. Germline V gene lookup returns CDR1 LGHDT and CDR2 YNNKEL (reference sequence). Trimming took off 4 bases at V and 1 base at J, with 10 bases between the two ends. The CDR3 sequence is CASSLQAGNTGELFF. The CDR3 DNA reads TGTGCCAGCAGCCTCCAAGCGGGGAACACCGGGGAGCTGTTTTTT.

This chain links TRBV5-1 with TRBJ1-2, with D possibly being TRBD1 (6 bases). The CDR3 length is 12 residues. The germline CDR1 and CDR2 sequences are SGHRS and YFSETQ. Trimming took 3 bases from V and 8 from J, leaving 11 bases between them. For the CDR3, the DNA is TGCGCCAGCAGCTACAGGGAGGGGGGCTACACCTTC. This sequence encodes CASSYREGGYTF.

This clone is a singleton in its sample. Other DNA variants within this sample encode the same CDR3. The J gene is TRBJ2-7, the V gene TRBV3-1 (or the pseudogene TRBV3-2); weak D call: TRBD2 (6 bases). V lost 4 bases and J lost 0, with 7 bases in between. CDR3 length: 13 residues. CDR1 and CDR2 (germline): LGHDT, YNNKEL (reference sequence). The CDR3 region is CASSPGVSYEQYF. Here the CDR3 DNA reads TGTGCCAGCAGCCCGGGGGTCTCCTACGAGCAGTACTTC.

The chain carries TRBV18 and TRBJ2-2; D is unclear. This CDR3 has 15 amino acids. Germline assignment: CDR1 KGHSH and CDR2 LQKENI. The V gene lost 3 bases and the J gene lost 0 bases, with 8 bases spanning the gap. The CDR3 here is CASSPAIANTGELFF. The CDR3 DNA sequence: TGTGCCAGCTCACCTGCCATAGCGAACACCGGGGAGCTGTTTTTT.

The J gene is TRBJ1-2, the V gene TRBV9; TRBD1 matches 7 bases. This CDR3 has 15 residues. J gave up 3 bases and V 0 bases, and 5 bases lay outside the gene matches. Germline loops: CDR1 SGDLS, CDR2 YYNGEE. CDR3 sequence (DNA): TGTGCCAGCAGCGTAGCGCGACAGGGTGACTATGGCTACACCTTC. It translates to CASSVARQGDYGYTF. Filled out from reference TRBV9 and TRBJ1-2, the complete variable domain reads DSGVTQTPKHLITATGQRVTLRCSPRSGDLSVYWYQQSLDQGLQFLIQYYNGEERAKGNILERFSAQQFPDLHSELNLSSLELGDSALYFCASSVARQGDYGYTFGSGTRLTVV.

The rearrangement joins TRBV11-2 to TRBJ2-5; 8 bases are shared with TRBD2. The V and J ends lost 3 bases and 1 base, in that order; junction bases with no gene match: 4. Germline CDR1 reads SGHAT; CDR2 reads FQNNGV. The CDR3 spans 15 residues. The CDR3 protein is CASSFGGGSQETQYF. Written as DNA, the CDR3 is TGTGCCAGCAGCTTCGGCGGGGGGTCCCAAGAGACCCAGTACTTC. The entire variable domain, with the rest obtained from reference TRBV11-2 and TRBJ2-5, is as follows: EAGVAQSPRYKIIEKRQSVAFWCNPISGHATLYWYQQILGQGPKLLIQFQNNGVVDDSQLPKDRFSAERLKGVDSTLKIQPAKLEDSAVYLCASSFGGGSQETQYFGPGTRLLVL.

The V call is TRBV2, the J call TRBJ2-2, with D perhaps TRBD1 (6 bases). The germline V and J ends were trimmed by 7 bases and 4 bases, with 13 bases remaining between them. This CDR3 is built from 14 residues. The germline CDR1 and CDR2 sequences are SNHLY and FYNNEI. The CDR3 reads CASNLGGRTGELFF. CDR3 nucleotides: TGTGCCAGCAACCTAGGGGGACGCACCGGGGAGCTGTTTTTT. Full variable domain (outside the CDR3, taken from reference TRBV2 and TRBJ2-2): EPEVTQTPSHQVTQMGQEVILRCVPISNHLYFYWYRQILGQKVEFLVSFYNNEISEKSEIFDDQFSVERPDGSNFTLKIRSTKLEDSAMYFCASNLGGRTGELFFGEGSRLTVL.

In the case of this clone: The sample contains more than one DNA sequence encoding this CDR3. The chain couples TRBV19 to TRBJ1-1; the D gene is possibly TRBD1 (6 bases). The V gene lost 6 bases and the J gene lost 1 base, with 6 bases spanning the gap. The CDR3 is 12 amino acids. CDR1 is LNHDA and CDR2 is SQIVND in the germline V gene (reference sequence). The CDR3 DNA follows: TGTGCCAGTAGGACAGGGAACACTGAAGCTTTCTTT. It is translated as CASRTGNTEAFF.

V and J are TRBV5-6 and TRBJ2-7; 8 nucleotides line up with TRBD1. CDR1 and CDR2 from the germline V gene are SGHDT and YYEEEE. The CDR3 has 15 residues. With 4 bases clipped from V and 0 bases from J, the junction kept 6 bases outside the gene matches. The CDR3 is CASSAGTGSSYEQYF. The CDR3 DNA sequence: TGTGCCAGCAGCGCCGGGACAGGCAGCTCCTACGAGCAGTACTTC.

This chain joins TRBV29-1 and TRBJ2-1, with 7 bases lining up with TRBD1. Trimming at V came to 8 bases and at J to 1 base, leaving 5 bases not matched to a gene. The V gene's germline CDR1 is SQVTM and CDR2 ANQGSEA. The CDR3 sequence is 13 residues long. CDR3 sequence (DNA): TGCAGCTCGAAGACAGGGTCCTACAATGAGCAGTTCTTC. Its protein product is CSSKTGSYNEQFF.

The chain couples TRBV5-1 to TRBJ2-3; TRBD1 aligns across 7 bases. Germline assignment: CDR1 SGHRS and CDR2 YFSETQ. The J segment lost 2 bases and the V segment lost 4 bases, leaving 4 bases of the junction unmatched. The CDR3 extends over 14 amino acids. CDR3 amino acids: CASSTGTDTDTQYF. Written as DNA, the CDR3 is TGCGCCAGCAGCACCGGGACAGACACAGATACGCAGTATTTT.

The V call is TRBV4-1, the J call TRBJ2-7; perhaps TRBD2 as D (6 bases). Trimming took off 1 base at V and 3 bases at J, with 10 bases between the two ends. This CDR3 is 14 amino acids long. The germline V gene has CDR1 MGHRA and CDR2 YSYEKL. In nucleotides, the CDR3 is TGCGCCAGCAGCCAAGCCGGGAGAGACTACGAGCAGTACTTC. Translated: CASSQAGRDYEQYF.